This T cell receptor (beta chain) was identified during a study of vaccination and CD4 T cells after COVID-19. Across the study: The post-vaccine samples came a median around 71 days after dose two (range 14 to 241).

As to treatment: approximately nine-day PBMC culture with coronavirus spike peptide pools or control peptides (ViraFEST assay). Both day 3 and day 7 involved replacing half of the medium with fresh IL-2 medium. Sequenced with the Oncomine TCR Beta short-read assay was DNA taken from cultured CD4+ T cells. Using its own MiXCR run on the PCR reads, TCRdb lists one record per CDR3 protein. The sample records about 20,000 distinct CDR3 sequences, around 50% being singletons. There are a few counts of this clonotype. Antigen specificity is unknown. The CDR3 length is 13 residues. The germline V gene has CDR1 WNHNN and CDR2 SYGVQD (reference sequence). V gave up 6 bases and J gave up 2 bases; unmatched junction bases: 1.

This sequence originates from a human donor who had recovered from COVID-19. This chain connects TRBV10-1 to TRBJ1-3; 7 bases fit TRBD1. Material for sequencing was CD4+ T cells from blood, cultured in vitro. CDR3 residues: CASSGTAGNTIYF. The CDR3 DNA reads as TGCGCCAGCAGCGGGACAGCTGGAAACACCATATATTTT.